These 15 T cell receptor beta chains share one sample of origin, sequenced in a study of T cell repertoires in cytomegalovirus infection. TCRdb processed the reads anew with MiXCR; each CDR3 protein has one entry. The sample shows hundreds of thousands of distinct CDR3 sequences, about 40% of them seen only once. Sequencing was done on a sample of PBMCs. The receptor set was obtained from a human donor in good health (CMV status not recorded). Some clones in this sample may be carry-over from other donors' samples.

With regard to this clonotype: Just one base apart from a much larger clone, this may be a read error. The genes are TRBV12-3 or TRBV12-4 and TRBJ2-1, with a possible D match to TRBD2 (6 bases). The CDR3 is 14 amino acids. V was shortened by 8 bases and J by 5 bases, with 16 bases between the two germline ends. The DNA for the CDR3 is TGTGCCAGCTTGGACGTGACTAGAAACAATGAGCAGTTCTTC. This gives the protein CASLDVTRNNEQFF.

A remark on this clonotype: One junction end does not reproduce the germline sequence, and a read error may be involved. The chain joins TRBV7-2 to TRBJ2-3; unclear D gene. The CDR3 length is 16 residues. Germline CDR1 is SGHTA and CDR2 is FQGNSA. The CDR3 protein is CASSPRALGGTDTQSF. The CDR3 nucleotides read TGTGCCAGCAGCCCCCGCGCGCTCGGTGGCACAGATACGCAGTCTTTT.

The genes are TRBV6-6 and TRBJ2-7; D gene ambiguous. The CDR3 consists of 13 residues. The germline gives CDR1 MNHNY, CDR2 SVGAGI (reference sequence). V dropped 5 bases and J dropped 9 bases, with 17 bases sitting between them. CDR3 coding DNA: TGTGCCAGCAGTCAAAATACCCCGGTGGGGCAGTACTTC. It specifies CASSQNTPVGQYF.

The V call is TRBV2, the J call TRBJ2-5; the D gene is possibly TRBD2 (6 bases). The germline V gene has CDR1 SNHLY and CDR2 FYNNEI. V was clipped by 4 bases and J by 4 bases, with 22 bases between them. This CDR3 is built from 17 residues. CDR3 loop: CASSAWLATSEGETQYF. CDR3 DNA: TGTGCCAGCAGTGCTTGGCTAGCGACCTCCGAGGGAGAGACCCAGTACTTC.

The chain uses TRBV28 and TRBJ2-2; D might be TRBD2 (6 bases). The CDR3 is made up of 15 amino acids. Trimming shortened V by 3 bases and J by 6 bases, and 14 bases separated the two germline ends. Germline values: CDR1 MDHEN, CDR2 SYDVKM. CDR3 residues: CASSFISRGAGELFF. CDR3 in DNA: TGTGCCAGCAGTTTTATTTCGCGGGGAGCCGGGGAGCTGTTTTTT.

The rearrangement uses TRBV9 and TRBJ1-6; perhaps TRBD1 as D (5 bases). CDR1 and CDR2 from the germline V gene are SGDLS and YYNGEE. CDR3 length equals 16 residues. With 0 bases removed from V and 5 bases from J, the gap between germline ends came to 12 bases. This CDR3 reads CASSVDEGRNNSPLHF. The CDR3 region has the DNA TGTGCCAGCAGCGTAGATGAGGGGCGGAATAATTCACCCCTCCACTTT.

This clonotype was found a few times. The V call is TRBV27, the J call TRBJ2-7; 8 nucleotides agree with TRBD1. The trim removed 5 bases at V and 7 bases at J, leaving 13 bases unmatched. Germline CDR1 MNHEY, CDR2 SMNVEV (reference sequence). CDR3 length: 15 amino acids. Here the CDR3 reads CASSPRHRTGFEQYF. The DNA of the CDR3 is TGTGCCAGCAGTCCCCGACACCGGACAGGGTTTGAGCAGTACTTC.

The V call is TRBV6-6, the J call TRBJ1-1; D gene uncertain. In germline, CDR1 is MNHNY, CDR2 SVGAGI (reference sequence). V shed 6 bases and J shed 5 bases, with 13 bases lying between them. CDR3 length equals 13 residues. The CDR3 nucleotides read TGTGCCAGCAGCCGACGGACGGGAACTGAAGCTTTCTTT. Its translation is CASSRRTGTEAFF.

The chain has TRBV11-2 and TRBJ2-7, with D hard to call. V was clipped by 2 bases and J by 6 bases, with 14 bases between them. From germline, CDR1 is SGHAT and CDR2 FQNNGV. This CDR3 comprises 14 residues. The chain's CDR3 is CASSLQMDLSEQYF. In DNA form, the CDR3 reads TGTGCCAGCAGCTTACAAATGGATTTGTCCGAGCAGTACTTC.

As DNA, the CDR3 is TGTGCCAGCAGCTTAGTGTTTAGGCAGGATTTTGAAGCTTTCTTT. It is translated as CASSLVFRQDFEAFF. The chain carries TRBV7-8 and TRBJ1-1; D is uncertain. V lost 1 base and J lost 7, with 16 bases in between. Germline V gene sequence: CDR1 SGHVS, CDR2 FQNEAQ. The CDR3 covers 15 residues. The full variable domain, its missing parts supplied by reference TRBV7-8 and TRBJ1-1, is GAGVSQSPRYKVAKRGQDVALRCDPISGHVSLFWYQQALGQGPEFLTYFQNEAQLDKSGLPSDRFFAERPEGSVSTLKIQRTQQEDSAVYLCASSLVFRQDFEAFFGQGTRLTVV.

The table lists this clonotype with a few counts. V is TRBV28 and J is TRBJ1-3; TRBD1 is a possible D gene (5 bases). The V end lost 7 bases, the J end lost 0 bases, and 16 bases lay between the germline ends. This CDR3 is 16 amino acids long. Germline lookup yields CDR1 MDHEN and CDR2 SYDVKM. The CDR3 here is CASTSDSILSGNTIYF. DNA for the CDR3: TGTGCCAGCACCTCCGACAGCATCCTCTCTGGAAACACCATATATTTT.

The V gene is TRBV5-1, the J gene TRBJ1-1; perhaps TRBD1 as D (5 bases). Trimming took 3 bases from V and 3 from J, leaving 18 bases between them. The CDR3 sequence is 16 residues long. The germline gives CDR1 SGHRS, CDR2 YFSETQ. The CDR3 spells CASSWRGGIVDTEAFF. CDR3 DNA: TGCGCCAGCAGCTGGCGGGGCGGGATTGTTGACACTGAAGCTTTCTTT. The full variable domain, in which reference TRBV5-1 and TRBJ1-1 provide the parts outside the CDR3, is KAGVTQTPRYLIKTRGQQVTLSCSPISGHRSVSWYQQTPGQGLQFLFEYFSETQRNKGNFPGRFSGRQFSNSRSEMNVSTLELGDSALYLCASSWRGGIVDTEAFFGQGTRLTVV.

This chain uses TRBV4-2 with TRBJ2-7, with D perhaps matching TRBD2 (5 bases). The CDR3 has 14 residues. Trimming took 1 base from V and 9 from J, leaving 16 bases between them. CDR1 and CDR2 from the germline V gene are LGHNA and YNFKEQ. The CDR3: CASSQGDLALGQYF. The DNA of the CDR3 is TGTGCCAGCAGCCAAGGAGATCTAGCTCTAGGGCAGTACTTC.

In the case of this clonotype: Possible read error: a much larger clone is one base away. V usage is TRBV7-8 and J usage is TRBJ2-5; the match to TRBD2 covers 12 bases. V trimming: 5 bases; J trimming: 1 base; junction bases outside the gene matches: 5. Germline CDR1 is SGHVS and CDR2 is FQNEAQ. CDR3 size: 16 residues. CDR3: CASSATSGRLQETQYF. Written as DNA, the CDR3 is TGTGCCAGCAGCGCAACTAGCGGGAGGCTCCAAGAGACCCAGTACTTC.

CDR3 amino acids: CASSERVGVDYGYTF. The DNA of the CDR3 is TGTGCCAGCAGTGAGCGGGTTGGAGTGGACTATGGCTACACCTTC. The chain uses TRBV25-1 and TRBJ1-2, with D hard to call. Per the germline V gene, CDR1 is MGHDK and CDR2 is SYGVNS. This CDR3 contains 15 residues. V lost 3 bases, J lost 3 bases, and 14 bases lay in between.